Below are 30 T cell receptor beta chains sequenced from a single sample in a study of T cell changes during pregnancy in multiple sclerosis. Some clones are missing from TCRdb's copy, which holds only in-frame ones; the method was immunoSEQ multiplex PCR. This table holds tens of thousands of clones, roughly 90% found once. The sample here was CD8+ T cells from peripheral blood mononuclear cells, taken in the first trimester of pregnancy. These receptors were taken from a female donor with multiple sclerosis, enrolled in a pregnancy study.

CDR3 DNA sequence: TGTGCCAGCAGCCAATCGACAGGGCATACGCAGTATTTT. It yields the protein CASSQSTGHTQYF. The J gene is TRBJ2-3, the V gene TRBV16, with 7 bases lining up with TRBD1. V dropped 0 bases and J dropped 7; count of bases not matched to a gene: 1. The CDR3 extends over 13 amino acids. Germline assignment: CDR1 KGHSY and CDR2 FQNENV.

The chain joins TRBV4-3 to TRBJ2-7; 9 nucleotides agree with TRBD1. The CDR3 is made up of 16 amino acids. Germline CDR1 reads LGHNA; CDR2 reads YSLEER. After removal of 4 bases from V and 2 bases from J, the junction contained 9 bases not matched to a gene. DNA of the CDR3: TGCGCCAGCAGCCCAGGCACAGGGACAGGGCCCTACGAGCAGTACTTC. Translating gives CASSPGTGTGPYEQYF.

The CDR3 DNA reads TGTGCCAGTAGTATAGTCCGCGGGAGGGGCACAGATACGCAGTATTTT. It yields the protein CASSIVRGRGTDTQYF. The rearrangement uses TRBV19 and TRBJ2-3; 9 bases agree with TRBD2. This CDR3 is 16 amino acids long. V was clipped by 1 base and J by 1 base; unmatched bases: 3. Germline V gives CDR1 LNHDA, CDR2 SQIVND (reference sequence).

In its sample, this clone was seen once. The chain couples TRBV27 to TRBJ2-3; maybe TRBD2 (6 bases). This CDR3 has 15 amino acids. In germline, CDR1 is MNHEY, CDR2 SMNVEV (reference sequence). Deletions cut 2 bases from V and 3 bases from J, with 12 bases between. CDR3 region: CASSLGGGRTDTQYF. The CDR3 coding sequence is TGTGCCAGCAGTTTAGGGGGAGGTCGGACAGATACGCAGTATTTT.

The CDR3 region has the DNA TGCGCCAGCAGCCAAGAGAGCGCCACAGATACGCAGTATTTT. It encodes CASSQESATDTQYF. This chain joins TRBV4-3 and TRBJ2-3; D not certain. The germline V gene encodes CDR1 LGHNA and CDR2 YSLEER. Trimming removed 0 bases at V and 2 bases at J, with 6 bases between. CDR3 length: 14 amino acids.

The chain employs TRBV5-4 and TRBJ1-1; no firm D call. The CDR3 sequence is 12 residues long. V was clipped by 5 bases and J by 0 bases, with 5 bases between them. Germline V gene sequence: CDR1 SGHNT, CDR2 YYREEE (reference sequence). CDR3 sequence: CASSNMNTEAFF. The CDR3 DNA sequence: TGTGCCAGCAGTAATATGAACACTGAAGCTTTCTTT.

The chain carries TRBV27 and TRBJ2-7, with 11 bases that match TRBD2. The germline V gene encodes CDR1 MNHEY and CDR2 SMNVEV (reference sequence). This CDR3 spans 14 amino acids. After removal of 5 bases from V and 4 bases from J, the junction contained 4 bases not matched to a gene. CDR3 sequence reads: CASSTGTSGYEQYF. For the CDR3, the DNA is TGTGCCAGCAGTACCGGGACTAGCGGTTACGAGCAGTACTTC.

This chain uses TRBV27 with TRBJ2-7, with no clear D. Trimming pared 3 bases from V and 1 base from J, leaving 7 bases between. Germline V gives CDR1 MNHEY, CDR2 SMNVEV (reference sequence). The CDR3 is made up of 13 amino acids. The CDR3 nucleotides read TGTGCCAGCAGTTTGTCCAGATCCTACGAGCAGTACTTC. Protein: CASSLSRSYEQYF.

This chain joins TRBV6-5 and TRBJ2-2; 8 bases align to TRBD1. Trimming cost V 7 bases and J 6 bases; bases outside gene matches: 4. From germline, CDR1 is MNHEY and CDR2 SVGAGI. This CDR3 contains 13 residues. The CDR3 bases are TGTGCCAGCACCGGGACAGGAGCCGGGGAGCTGTTTTTT. Protein: CASTGTGAGELFF.

The rearrangement uses TRBV7-9 and TRBJ2-1; TRBD2 aligns across 9 bases. This CDR3 is 15 amino acids long. The germline V gene has CDR1 SEHNR and CDR2 FQNEAQ (reference sequence). V trimming: 2 bases; J trimming: 3 bases; junction bases outside the gene matches: 2. CDR3 DNA: TGTGCCAGCAGCTTATCGACTAGCGGCTACAATGAGCAGTTCTTC. It translates to CASSLSTSGYNEQFF.

V and J are TRBV6-1 and TRBJ2-1; 12 nucleotides agree with TRBD2. J gave up 7 bases and V 4 bases, and 5 bases lay outside the gene matches. The CDR3 spans 15 residues. Germline assignment: CDR1 MNHNS and CDR2 SASEGT. CDR3 bases: TGTGCCAGCAGTGCTCTAGCGGGAGGGGGGAATGAGCAGTTCTTC. Protein product: CASSALAGGGNEQFF.

The chain carries TRBV20-1 and TRBJ1-2; D ambiguous. Trimming removed 3 bases from V and 8 bases from J, with 10 bases in between. This CDR3 region has 11 residues. In germline, CDR1 is DFQATT, CDR2 SNEGSKA (reference sequence). The CDR3, as DNA: TGCAGTGCTAGGAACTCGGGGGGCTACACCTTC. It yields the protein CSARNSGGYTF.

In DNA, the CDR3 is TGCGCCAGCAGCCGAAATCCCGACAGGGGTGGCGGGGAGCTGTTTTTT. It encodes CASSRNPDRGGGELFF. The chain couples TRBV4-3 to TRBJ2-2; 8 positions agree with TRBD1. Germline V lookup: CDR1 LGHNA, CDR2 YSLEER. This CDR3 spans 16 amino acids. V shed 4 bases and J 7 bases; nucleotides not matched to a gene: 11.

V usage is TRBV9 and J usage is TRBJ2-7, with 8 positions matching TRBD2. The V and J ends lost 0 bases and 0 bases, in that order; junction bases with no gene match: 8. The V gene's germline CDR1 is SGDLS and CDR2 YYNGEE. The CDR3 sequence is 17 residues long. The chain's CDR3 is CASSVDGSGISSYEQYF. The CDR3 region has the DNA TGTGCCAGCAGCGTAGATGGTAGCGGGATTAGCTCCTACGAGCAGTACTTC.

CDR3 loop: CASSYRDSAYEQYF. The CDR3 DNA reads TGTGCCAGCAGTTATCGGGACAGTGCCTACGAGCAGTACTTC. The chain uses TRBV6-5 and TRBJ2-7; 7 bases match TRBD1. Germline V gene data show CDR1 as MNHEY and CDR2 as SVGAGI. The CDR3 runs 14 residues. After removal of 3 bases from V and 2 bases from J, the junction contained 4 bases not matched to a gene.

This clone was observed a few times. The chain is built from TRBV5-6 and TRBJ2-7; D gene ambiguous. V dropped 1 base and J dropped 0 bases, with 8 bases sitting between them. Germline V CDR1 and CDR2: SGHDT, YYEEEE. CDR3 length: 14 residues. The CDR3 sequence is CASSLNGDSYEQYF. The DNA for the CDR3 is TGTGCCAGCAGCTTGAACGGAGACTCCTACGAGCAGTACTTC.

The chain employs TRBV6-1 and TRBJ2-7, with TRBD1 matching over 9 bases. Germline values: CDR1 MNHNS, CDR2 SASEGT. V shed 4 bases, J shed 3 bases, and the junction held 7 bases outside the gene matches. The CDR3 totals 15 residues. For the CDR3, the DNA is TGTGCCAGCAGTGGGGGAAGGGACAGGGACTACGAGCAGTACTTC. It specifies CASSGGRDRDYEQYF.

The V and J genes are TRBV10-3 and TRBJ2-2; D uncertain. Trimming shortened V by 9 bases and J by 3 bases, and 14 bases separated the two germline ends. Germline V gene sequence: CDR1 ENHRY, CDR2 SYGVKD. The CDR3 length is 14 residues. The CDR3, as DNA: TGTGCCATTCTACGCCGAGTTGACACCGGGGAGCTGTTTTTT. Translating gives CAILRRVDTGELFF.

V usage is TRBV6-4 and J usage is TRBJ2-1; the match to TRBD2 covers 15 bases. The CDR3 is 15 residues long. J was trimmed by 9 bases and V by 5 bases; bases with no gene match: 5. From germline, CDR1 is MRHNA and CDR2 SNTAGT. Here the CDR3 DNA reads TGTGCCAGCAGTTTAGGACTAGCGGGAGGGAGTGAGCAGTTCTTC. Encoded protein: CASSLGLAGGSEQFF.

The rearrangement joins TRBV7-2 to TRBJ1-2; TRBD1 might be the D (5 bases). V shed 2 bases and J shed 6 bases, with 19 bases lying between them. This CDR3 comprises 16 residues. The germline CDR1 and CDR2 sequences are SGHTA and FQGNSA. CDR3 region: CASSLPGFGRVHGYTF. The CDR3 DNA follows: TGTGCCAGCAGCTTACCCGGTTTTGGCAGGGTACATGGCTACACCTTC.

The V and J genes are TRBV5-4 and TRBJ2-2, with 13 bases aligning to TRBD2. CDR1 and CDR2 (germline): SGHNT, YYREEE (reference sequence). Trimming removed 4 bases from V and 7 bases from J; junction bases left unmatched: 7. The CDR3 extends over 16 amino acids. The CDR3 DNA reads TGTGCCAGCAGCAACGGACTAGCGGGAGATATCGGGGAGCTGTTTTTT. The encoded protein is CASSNGLAGDIGELFF.

This CDR3 is CASSAIQGVIETQYF. The CDR3 DNA is TGTGCCAGTAGTGCGATACAGGGTGTCATAGAGACCCAGTACTTC. The rearrangement links TRBV19 to TRBJ2-5; TRBD1 might be the D (6 bases). V was shortened by 5 bases and J by 4 bases, with 17 bases between the two germline ends. CDR1 is LNHDA and CDR2 is SQIVND in the germline V gene (reference sequence). This CDR3 has 15 amino acids.

V usage is TRBV10-3 and J usage is TRBJ2-7; the D gene is possibly TRBD2 (6 bases). The CDR3 has 18 amino acids. The V and J ends lost 0 bases and 0 bases respectively, with 18 bases between them. The germline CDR1 and CDR2 sequences are ENHRY and SYGVKD. As DNA, the CDR3 is TGTGCCATCAGTGAGTCGTTAACGGGGGATGGCAGCTCCTACGAGCAGTACTTC. Encoded protein: CAISESLTGDGSSYEQYF.

As concerns this clone: At one end, the junction sequence differs from germline, possibly due to a read error. The chain recombines TRBV7-7 with TRBJ2-5; TRBD2 matches 9 bases. The CDR3 runs 16 residues. CDR1 is SSHAT and CDR2 is FNYEAQ in the germline V gene (reference sequence). The CDR3 DNA reads as TGTGCTAGCAGCTTAAGCTCTAGCGGGACGCAAGAGACCCAGTACTTC. It yields the protein CASSLSSSGTQETQYF.

Note on this clone: The conserved closing phenylalanine or tryptophan is absent in this CDR3, likely reflecting a read error. No DNA is shown, since the ends of the CDR3 on it are uncertain; the CDR3 is the one TCRdb lists. V usage is TRBV7-2 and J usage is TRBJ2-7; the D call TRBD2 from the table was never checked on the DNA. Germline V CDR1 and CDR2: SGHTA, FQGNSA. The CDR3 is 12 amino acids in total, end residues counted. The CDR3 loop is CASSLRASGSGR.

The chain is built from TRBV7-2 and TRBJ1-5; D ambiguous. Germline lookup yields CDR1 SGHTA and CDR2 FQGNSA. With 3 bases removed from V and 0 bases from J, the gap between germline ends came to 6 bases. The CDR3 is made up of 14 amino acids. CDR3 amino acids: CASSFTSSNQPQHF. Written as DNA, the CDR3 is TGTGCCAGCAGCTTCACCAGTAGCAATCAGCCCCAGCATTTT.

This chain links TRBV27 with TRBJ1-1, with D possibly matching TRBD1 (6 bases). Deletions cut 6 bases from V and 3 bases from J, with 14 bases between. CDR3 size: 14 residues. Germline CDR1 and CDR2: MNHEY and SMNVEV (reference sequence). The CDR3 DNA is TGTGCCAGCAGGTCCTTGACAGGATACACTGAAGCTTTCTTT. It translates to CASRSLTGYTEAFF.

This chain links TRBV21-1 with TRBJ2-3; the tabulated D call, TRBD1, remains unverified against the DNA. TRBV21-1 constitutes a pseudogene. CDR3 length: 16 residues. In DNA form, the CDR3 reads TGTGCCAGCAGCGGGCGTCAGGGGCGAGGCACAGATACGCAGTATTTT. Its translation is CASSGRQGRGTDTQYF.

The chain combines TRBV19 with TRBJ1-4; maybe TRBD1 (6 bases). The germline V and J ends were trimmed by 7 bases and 4 bases, with 16 bases remaining between them. The germline CDR1 and CDR2 sequences are LNHDA and SQIVND (reference sequence). CDR3 length: 15 residues. The CDR3 spells CASKRTERSNEKLFF. The CDR3 DNA is TGTGCCAGTAAACGGACAGAACGGAGTAATGAAAAACTGTTTTTT.

This chain uses TRBV27 with TRBJ2-1, with D uncertain. This CDR3 is 14 amino acids long. The V gene lost 3 bases and the J gene lost 3 bases, with 9 bases spanning the gap. Germline V gene sequence: CDR1 MNHEY, CDR2 SMNVEV (reference sequence). As DNA, the CDR3 is TGTGCCAGCAGTTTTTATTCTAGCTACAATGAGCAGTTCTTC. This encodes CASSFYSSYNEQFF.